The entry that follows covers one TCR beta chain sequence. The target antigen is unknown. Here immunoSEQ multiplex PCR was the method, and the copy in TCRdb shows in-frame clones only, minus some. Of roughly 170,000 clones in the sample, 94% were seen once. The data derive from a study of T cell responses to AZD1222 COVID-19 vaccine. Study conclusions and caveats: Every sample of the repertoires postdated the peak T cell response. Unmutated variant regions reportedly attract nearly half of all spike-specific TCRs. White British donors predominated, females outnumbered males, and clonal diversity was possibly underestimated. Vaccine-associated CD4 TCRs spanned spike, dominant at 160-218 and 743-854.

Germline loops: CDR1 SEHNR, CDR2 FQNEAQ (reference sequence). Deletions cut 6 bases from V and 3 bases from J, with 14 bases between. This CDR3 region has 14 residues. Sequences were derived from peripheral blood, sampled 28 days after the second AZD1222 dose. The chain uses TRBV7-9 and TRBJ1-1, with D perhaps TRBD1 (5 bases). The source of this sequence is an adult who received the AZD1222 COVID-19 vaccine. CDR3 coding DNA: TGTGCCAGCAGGCCAGGGCCGGGGGACACTGAAGCTTTCTTT. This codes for CASRPGPGDTEAFF. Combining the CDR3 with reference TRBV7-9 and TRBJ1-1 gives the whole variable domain DTGVSQNPRHKITKRGQNVTFRCDPISEHNRLYWYRQTLGQGPEFLTYFQNEAQLEKSRLLSDRFSAERPKGSFSTLEIQRTEQGDSAMYLCASRPGPGDTEAFFGQGTRLTVV.